A single sample gave rise to the 18 T cell receptor beta chains below, sequenced in a study of blood T cell repertoires in COVID-19. Libraries were prepared by immunoSEQ multiplex PCR; TCRdb keeps only in-frame clonotypes and omits some of them. The sample yields 250,000 to 300,000 clones, roughly 90% seen once. The sequencing sample was made of PBMCs or T cells enriched from blood (not recorded which). These receptors were collected from a man aged 35 to 55 who had recovered from COVID-19.

J is TRBJ2-7 and V is TRBV27, with TRBD2 matching 12 bases. This CDR3 region has 19 residues. The V gene end was trimmed by 10 bases and the J gene end by 0 bases; junction bases not matched to a gene: 19. Germline CDR1 reads MNHEY; CDR2 reads SMNVEV (reference sequence). The CDR3 DNA reads TGTGCCACCATGACAACATTGTGGGGACTAGCGGGCGCCTCCTACGAGCAGTACTTC. Translated: CATMTTLWGLAGASYEQYF.

The chain combines TRBV29-1 with TRBJ1-2; 9 bases agree with TRBD1. This CDR3 spans 16 amino acids. The germline gives CDR1 SQVTM, CDR2 ANQGSEA. Trimming took 3 bases from V and 1 from J; bases not matched to a gene: 9. CDR3 in DNA: TGCAGCGTTGAGCCTTTGGACAGGGGACTTAACTATGGCTACACCTTC. Amino acid sequence: CSVEPLDRGLNYGYTF.

A single count supports this clone. The V and J genes are TRBV11-1 and TRBJ1-1, with a tentative D call TRBD1 (6 bases). Trimming took off 3 bases at V and 3 bases at J, with 11 bases between the two ends. The CDR3 contains 14 residues. Germline lookup yields CDR1 SGHAT and CDR2 FQDESV (reference sequence). CDR3: CASSFVQGYTEAFF. In DNA, the CDR3 is TGTGCCAGCAGCTTTGTACAGGGATACACTGAAGCTTTCTTT.

Turning to this clone: Different DNA sequences within this sample yield the same CDR3. The CDR3 spells CASSEGTSGYNEQFF. The CDR3 DNA reads TGTGCCAGCAGTGAGGGGACTAGCGGATACAATGAGCAGTTCTTC. V is TRBV6-1 and J is TRBJ2-1; 11 nucleotides line up with TRBD2. The CDR3 is 15 amino acids. The germline V gene encodes CDR1 MNHNS and CDR2 SASEGT. V dropped 3 bases and J dropped 4; count of bases not matched to a gene: 2.

This clone was counted only a few times. The CDR3 protein is CASSLDRGDEKLFF. CDR3 nucleotides: TGTGCCAGCAGCCTAGACAGGGGAGACGAAAAACTGTTTTTT. The chain employs TRBV21-1 and TRBJ1-4; no check of the table's D call, TRBD1, against the DNA was made. TRBV21-1 is noted as a pseudogene. The CDR3 consists of 14 residues.

This chain uses TRBV5-4 with TRBJ2-7, with D perhaps matching TRBD2 (6 bases). Deletions cut 7 bases from V and 7 bases from J, with 15 bases between. Germline values: CDR1 SGHNT, CDR2 YYREEE (reference sequence). This CDR3 has 12 amino acids. The CDR3 sequence: CASGLEGGEQYF. The CDR3 DNA is TGTGCCAGCGGATTGGAAGGAGGGGAGCAGTACTTC.

Written as DNA, the CDR3 is TGTGCCAGCAGTCTCCGGGACAGGGATGGCTACACCTTC. Translation gives CASSLRDRDGYTF. V usage is TRBV6-5 and J usage is TRBJ1-2; 9 bases are shared with TRBD1. Germline V gene sequence: CDR1 MNHEY, CDR2 SVGAGI. With 5 bases clipped from V and 6 bases from J, the junction kept 4 bases outside the gene matches. This CDR3 has 13 residues.

The CDR3 reads CSVGGVGTGELFF. The CDR3 nucleotides read TGCAGCGTGGGAGGGGTAGGCACCGGGGAGCTGTTTTTT. The chain recombines TRBV29-1 with TRBJ2-2; the match to TRBD2 covers 7 bases. V was clipped by 6 bases and J by 4 bases; unmatched bases: 5. Germline V lookup: CDR1 SQVTM, CDR2 ANQGSEA. This CDR3 has 13 amino acids.

The genes are TRBV30 and TRBJ1-1, with no clear D. Trimming removed 0 bases from V and 4 bases from J, with 12 bases in between. This CDR3 spans 14 amino acids. CDR1 GTSNPN and CDR2 SVGIG come from the germline V gene (reference sequence). The CDR3 here is CAWSVEGIGTEAFF. In nucleotides, the CDR3 is TGTGCCTGGAGTGTTGAGGGTATTGGCACTGAAGCTTTCTTT. The variable domain in full, completed from reference TRBV30 and TRBJ1-1, reads SQTIHQWPATLVQPVGSPLSLECTVEGTSNPNLYWYRQAAGRGLQLLFYSVGIGQISSEVPQNLSASRPQDRQFILSSKKLLLSDSGFYLCAWSVEGIGTEAFFGQGTRLTVV.

The chain is built from TRBV14 and TRBJ2-7, with 10 nucleotides matching TRBD2. After removal of 4 bases from V and 6 bases from J, the junction contained 12 bases not matched to a gene. The CDR3 is made up of 16 amino acids. CDR1 is SGHDN, CDR2 FVKESK, per germline. The CDR3 DNA reads as TGTGCCAGCAGCCCTATCTTGGGTAGCGGGAGGCGCGAGCAGTACTTC. It translates to CASSPILGSGRREQYF.

The V gene is TRBV18, the J gene TRBJ2-3, with D uncertain. V was shortened by 2 bases and J by 3 bases, with 9 bases between the two germline ends. The CDR3 consists of 14 residues. Germline V gene sequence: CDR1 KGHSH, CDR2 LQKENI. The CDR3: CASSPEVPTDTQYF. The CDR3 DNA reads as TGTGCCAGCTCACCAGAGGTACCGACAGATACGCAGTATTTT.

The chain is built from TRBV5-6 and TRBJ2-5; D perhaps matches TRBD1 (6 bases). The length of the CDR3 is 14 residues. Trimming took off 3 bases at V and 2 bases at J, with 11 bases between the two ends. Looked up from germline, CDR1 is SGHDT and CDR2 is YYEEEE. The CDR3 coding sequence is TGTGCCAGCAGCTGGGGGCAGGCTCAAGAGACCCAGTACTTC. This gives the protein CASSWGQAQETQYF.

The chain carries TRBV4-1 and TRBJ2-7; TRBD2 matches 10 bases. The CDR3 length is 15 residues. In germline, CDR1 is MGHRA, CDR2 YSYEKL. V shed 4 bases and J 4 bases; nucleotides not matched to a gene: 7. In DNA, the CDR3 is TGCGCCAGCAGCCTTACTAGCGGGGCGCCTTACGAGCAGTACTTC. Its protein is CASSLTSGAPYEQYF.

This clone has more than one count but fewer than ten. The gene calls are TRBV7-6 and TRBJ1-3, with unresolved D. The CDR3 has 14 residues. In germline, CDR1 is SGHVS, CDR2 FNYEAQ. V was shortened by 2 bases and J by 3 bases, with 8 bases between the two germline ends. DNA for the CDR3: TGTGCCAGCAGCTTACTGTCCGGTGGAAACACCATATATTTT. This encodes CASSLLSGGNTIYF.

The table lists this clone with a count of one. The CDR3 loop is CASSFRGRASGANVLTF. The CDR3 DNA reads as TGTGCCAGCAGCTTTCGCGGGAGGGCCTCTGGGGCCAACGTCCTGACTTTC. The chain carries TRBV7-2 and TRBJ2-6; 9 bases map to TRBD2. The CDR3 consists of 17 residues. Per germline, CDR1 SGHTA and CDR2 FQGNSA. V lost 3 bases, J lost 0 bases, and 3 bases stayed unmatched.

The chain couples TRBV11-1 to TRBJ2-3, with D possibly being TRBD1 (7 bases). CDR3 length: 15 residues. V was clipped by 5 bases and J by 0 bases, with 12 bases between them. Germline CDR1 reads SGHAT; CDR2 reads FQDESV (reference sequence). The CDR3 DNA follows: TGTGCCAGCAGCCCCAGGGGGGTTAGCACAGATACGCAGTATTTT. Amino acids: CASSPRGVSTDTQYF.

The chain couples TRBV4-1 to TRBJ2-3, with 12 bases fitting TRBD2. This CDR3 has 15 amino acids. J lost 14 bases, V lost 0 bases, and 9 bases had no gene match. Germline lookup yields CDR1 MGHRA and CDR2 YSYEKL. The CDR3 sequence: CASSQDLTSGSLWYF. CDR3 nucleotide sequence: TGCGCCAGCAGCCAAGATCTGACTAGCGGGAGTCTGTGGTATTTT.

V usage is TRBV7-2 and J usage is TRBJ2-7, with TRBD2 identical over 14 bases. The germline V gene has CDR1 SGHTA and CDR2 FQGNSA. This CDR3 spans 19 amino acids. Trimming removed 1 base from V and 3 bases from J; junction bases left unmatched: 11. DNA of the CDR3: TGTGCCAGCAGCTTAGTTAGCTCGGGACTAGCGGGAGACTTCTACGAGCAGTACTTC. As protein: CASSLVSSGLAGDFYEQYF. Based on the CDR3 plus reference TRBV7-2 and TRBJ2-7, the full variable domain is GAGVSQSPSNKVTEKGKDVELRCDPISGHTALYWYRQSLGQGLEFLIYFQGNSAPDKSGLPSDRFSAERTGGSVSTLTIQRTQQEDSAVYLCASSLVSSGLAGDFYEQYFGPGTRLTVT.